These 13 T cell receptor beta chains originate from one sample sequenced in a study of blood T cell repertoires in COVID-19. TCRdb keeps only in-frame clones here, not all; method: immunoSEQ multiplex PCR. The sample consists of 130,000 to 150,000 clones, around 89% of them appearing once. The sample consisted of PBMCs or T cells enriched from blood (not recorded which). The origin of the receptors is a woman under 40 with acute COVID-19.

The J gene is TRBJ1-2, the V gene TRBV20-1; TRBD1 agrees at 7 bases. V lost 5 bases, J lost 7 bases, and 13 bases stayed unmatched. CDR1 DFQATT and CDR2 SNEGSKA come from the germline V gene (reference sequence). This CDR3 contains 14 residues. The CDR3 here is CSARDRAELSGYTF. The DNA for the CDR3 is TGCAGTGCTCGTGACAGGGCCGAACTTAGTGGCTACACCTTC.

The chain links TRBV7-2 to TRBJ1-4; maybe TRBD1 (6 bases). The CDR3 is 16 amino acids. CDR1 and CDR2 from the germline V gene are SGHTA and FQGNSA. V dropped 3 bases and J dropped 5 bases, with 16 bases sitting between them. CDR3 region: CASSLNRGMQNEKLFF. DNA for the CDR3: TGTGCCAGCAGCTTGAATAGGGGGATGCAGAATGAAAAACTGTTTTTT.

V usage is TRBV7-9 and J usage is TRBJ2-7; TRBD2 agrees at 14 bases. The ends lost 1 base at V and 1 base at J; junction bases unmatched: 6. The CDR3 runs to 18 residues. The germline gives CDR1 SEHNR, CDR2 FQNEAQ (reference sequence). CDR3 loop: CASSLEAGLAGESYEQYF. As DNA, the CDR3 is TGTGCCAGCAGCTTAGAAGCGGGACTAGCGGGAGAATCCTACGAGCAGTACTTC.

The genes are TRBV9 and TRBJ2-7; TRBD1 matches 7 bases. The length of the CDR3 is 15 residues. The junction had 5 bases not matched to a gene; V was cut back by 1 base and J by 1 base. The germline gives CDR1 SGDLS, CDR2 YYNGEE. The CDR3 sequence: CASSVRTGLSYEQYF. DNA for the CDR3: TGTGCCAGCAGCGTAAGGACAGGCCTTTCCTACGAGCAGTACTTC.

This chain joins TRBV28 and TRBJ2-1; perhaps TRBD2 as D (6 bases). The CDR3 has 16 amino acids. Trimming cost V 5 bases and J 6 bases, with 20 bases left between them. CDR1 and CDR2 from the germline V gene are MDHEN and SYDVKM. CDR3 DNA sequence: TGTGCCAGCAGTCCTATGACCGCGGGACTGTTCAATGAGCAGTTCTTC. Translation gives CASSPMTAGLFNEQFF.

The J gene is TRBJ1-5, the V gene TRBV7-4; D not resolved. The CDR3 sequence is 16 residues long. Per the germline V gene, CDR1 is SGHVT and CDR2 is SQSDAQ. V was trimmed by 1 base and J by 5 bases, leaving 15 bases between them. DNA of the CDR3: TGTGCCAGCAGCTTAGACGGCCGAGTGACTCATCAGCCCCAGCATTTT. This gives the protein CASSLDGRVTHQPQHF.

V gene TRBV2 combines with J gene TRBJ2-7; 8 nucleotides match TRBD1. CDR1 and CDR2 from the germline V gene are SNHLY and FYNNEI. The length of the CDR3 is 14 residues. V shed 3 bases and J 3 bases; nucleotides not matched to a gene: 4. CDR3 sequence reads: CASSDRQGFYEQYF. CDR3 nucleotide sequence: TGTGCCAGCAGTGACCGACAGGGGTTCTACGAGCAGTACTTC.

This clone has a count of ten or more. The chain has TRBV25-1 and TRBJ1-5; TRBD1 matches 8 bases. This CDR3 is built from 17 residues. Per the germline V gene, CDR1 is MGHDK and CDR2 is SYGVNS. J gave up 6 bases and V 2 bases, and 12 bases lay outside the gene matches. The CDR3 DNA reads TGTGCCAGCAGTGAAGAGAAGACAGGGGAGATTAGTCAGCCCCAGCATTTT. Its protein is CASSEEKTGEISQPQHF. Supplemented by reference TRBV25-1 and TRBJ1-5, the full variable domain reads EADIYQTPRYLVIGTGKKITLECSQTMGHDKMYWYQQDPGMELHLIHYSYGVNSTEKGDLSSESTVSRIRTEHFPLTLESARPSHTSQYLCASSEEKTGEISQPQHFGDGTRLSIL.

This clone was seen just once. V usage is TRBV6-2 or TRBV6-3 and J usage is TRBJ2-3, with 8 nucleotides matching TRBD1. With 4 bases clipped from V and 6 bases from J, the junction kept 15 bases outside the gene matches. Per germline, CDR1 MNHEY and CDR2 SVGEGT. The CDR3 has 17 amino acids. In DNA form, the CDR3 reads TGTGCCAGCAGTTGGGGGACAGGTACTTTCCAGGTCGATACGCAGTATTTT. Translating it yields CASSWGTGTFQVDTQYF.

The rearrangement uses TRBV27 and TRBJ2-2; tentatively, D is TRBD2 (5 bases). The germline V gene has CDR1 MNHEY and CDR2 SMNVEV (reference sequence). Trimming took 5 bases from V and 3 from J, leaving 16 bases between them. CDR3 length: 16 residues. CDR3 loop: CASSPIADGDTGELFF. The DNA of the CDR3 is TGTGCCAGCAGTCCAATTGCGGACGGGGACACCGGGGAGCTGTTTTTT.

This chain joins TRBV10-3 and TRBJ1-4; 7 positions match TRBD1. Germline CDR1 ENHRY, CDR2 SYGVKD. The CDR3 is made up of 15 amino acids. V trimming: 2 bases; J trimming: 7 bases; junction bases outside the gene matches: 7. CDR3 DNA sequence: TGTGCCATCAGTGAGCAAACAGGGGCGGGTGAAAAACTGTTTTTT. As protein: CAISEQTGAGEKLFF.

This chain uses TRBV30 with TRBJ1-1; D not certain. CDR3 length: 11 residues. The germline V gene has CDR1 GTSNPN and CDR2 SVGIG (reference sequence). Trimming pared 7 bases from V and 0 bases from J, leaving 6 bases between. CDR3 in amino acids: CALEMNTEAFF. The DNA of the CDR3 is TGTGCCTTGGAGATGAACACTGAAGCTTTCTTT. Drawing the rest from reference TRBV30 and TRBJ1-1, the complete variable domain is SQTIHQWPATLVQPVGSPLSLECTVEGTSNPNLYWYRQAAGRGLQLLFYSVGIGQISSEVPQNLSASRPQDRQFILSSKKLLLSDSGFYLCALEMNTEAFFGQGTRLTVV.

The J gene is TRBJ2-4, the V gene TRBV7-6; 8 positions match TRBD1. Germline V gene lookup returns CDR1 SGHVS and CDR2 FNYEAQ. The length of the CDR3 is 16 residues. Losses at the gene ends were 4 bases for V and 0 bases for J; bases not matched to a gene: 5. CDR3 sequence (DNA): TGTGCCAGCAGCTCTTTACAGGGGGGAGCCAAAAACATTCAGTACTTC. As protein: CASSSLQGGAKNIQYF.